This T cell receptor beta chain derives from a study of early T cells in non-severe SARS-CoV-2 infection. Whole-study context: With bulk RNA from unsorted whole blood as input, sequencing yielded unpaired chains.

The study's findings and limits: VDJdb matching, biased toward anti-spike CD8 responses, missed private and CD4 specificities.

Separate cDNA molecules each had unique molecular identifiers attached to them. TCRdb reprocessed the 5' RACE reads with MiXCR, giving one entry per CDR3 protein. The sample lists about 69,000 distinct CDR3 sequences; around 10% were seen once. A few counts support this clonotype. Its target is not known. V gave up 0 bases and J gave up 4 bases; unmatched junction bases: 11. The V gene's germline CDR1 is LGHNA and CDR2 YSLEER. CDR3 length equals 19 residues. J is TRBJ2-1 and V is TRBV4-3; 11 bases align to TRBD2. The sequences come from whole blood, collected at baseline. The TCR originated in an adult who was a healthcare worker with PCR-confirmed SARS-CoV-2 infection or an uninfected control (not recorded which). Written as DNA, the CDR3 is TGCGCCAGCAGCCAAGAGTTTGGTCTAGCGGGAGGCCTTTACAATGAGCAGTTCTTC. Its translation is CASSQEFGLAGGLYNEQFF.